A selection of T cell receptor beta chains follows, all from one sample in a study of Ad26.COV2.S vaccination and SARS-CoV-2 variants. Sequenced by immunoSEQ multiplex PCR; TCRdb stores in-frame clones only, minus some. The repertoire holds around 340,000 clones, with around 89% as singletons. The sample here was peripheral blood, taken in a trial of Ad26.COV2.S vaccine versus placebo. The receptors derive from a person aged 18-60 years who received the Ad26.COV2.S COVID-19 vaccine or a placebo. Both conserved end residues are part of each CDR3. The D gene is left open where the match is weak. Only some rows state a clone size, as once, few, many or a class for expanded clones.

CASSEFSGANVLTF | TGTGCCAGCAGTGAATTTTCTGGGGCCAACGTCCTGACTTTC | 14 | - | - | TRBJ2-6 | TRBV25-1
CASRTTQGDHTEAFF | TGTGCCAGCAGAACTACACAGGGGGATCACACTGAAGCTTTCTTT | 15 | - | TRBD1 | TRBJ1-1 | TRBV28
CASSPNPRTANTGELFF | TGTGCCAGCAGCCCGAACCCCAGGACAGCGAACACCGGGGAGCTGTTTTTT | 17 | - | - | TRBJ2-2 | TRBV11-3
CASSQVWRHLNSETQYF | TGCGCCAGCAGTCAAGTCTGGAGACACCTAAACTCGGAGACCCAGTACTTC | 17 | - | - | TRBJ2-5 | TRBV23-1
CASSRGTGGNTEAFF | TGTGCCAGCAGCCGCGGGACAGGGGGCAACACTGAAGCTTTCTTT | 15 | - | TRBD1 | TRBJ1-1 | TRBV6-2/TRBV6-3
CARSLEQGYSNQPQHF | TGTGCCAGAAGCTTGGAACAGGGTTATAGCAATCAGCCCCAGCATTTT | 16 | - | - | TRBJ1-5 | TRBV5-3
CASSQESDNEQFF | TGTGCCAGCAGCCAAGAATCCGACAATGAGCAGTTCTTC | 13 | - | - | TRBJ2-1 | TRBV4-2
CASRMGAQWEEKLFF | TGTGCCAGTCGAATGGGCGCACAATGGGAAGAAAAACTGTTTTTT | 15 | - | - | TRBJ1-4 | TRBV19
CASSFGGALNTEAFF | TGTGCCAGCAGTTTTGGGGGGGCCTTGAACACTGAAGCTTTCTTT | 15 | once | - | TRBJ1-1 | TRBV27
CASSFPVTSGVDTQYF | TGTGCCAGCAGTTTTCCGGTTACTAGCGGAGTAGATACGCAGTATTTT | 16 | - | TRBD2 | TRBJ2-3 | TRBV7-8
CASSSLGVAHHNEQFF | TGTGCCAGCAGTTCCCTTGGCGTTGCGCACCACAATGAGCAGTTCTTC | 16 | - | - | TRBJ2-1 | TRBV27
CASSPNPTSGRHRPYEQYF | TGTGCCAGCAGTCCGAATCCGACTAGCGGGAGACACCGTCCCTACGAGCAGTACTTC | 19 | - | TRBD2 | TRBJ2-7 | TRBV27
CAIGDKGGGNQPQHF | TGTGCCATCGGCGATAAGGGTGGTGGCAATCAGCCCCAGCATTTT | 15 | - | - | TRBJ1-5 | TRBV10-3